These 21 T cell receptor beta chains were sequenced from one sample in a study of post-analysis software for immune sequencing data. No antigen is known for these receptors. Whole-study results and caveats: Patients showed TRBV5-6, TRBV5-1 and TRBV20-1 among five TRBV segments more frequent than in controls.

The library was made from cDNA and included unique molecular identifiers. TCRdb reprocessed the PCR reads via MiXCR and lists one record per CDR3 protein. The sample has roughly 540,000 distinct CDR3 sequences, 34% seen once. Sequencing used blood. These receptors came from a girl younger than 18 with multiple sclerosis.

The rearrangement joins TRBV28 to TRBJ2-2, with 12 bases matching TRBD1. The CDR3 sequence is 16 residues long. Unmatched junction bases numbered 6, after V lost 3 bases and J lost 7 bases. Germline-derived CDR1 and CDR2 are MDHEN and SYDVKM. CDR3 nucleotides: TGTGCCAGCAGTTTGCCGGGACAGGGGGCTAACGGGGAGCTGTTTTTT. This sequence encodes CASSLPGQGANGELFF. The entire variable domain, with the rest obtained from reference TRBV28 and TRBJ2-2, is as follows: DVKVTQSSRYLVKRTGEKVFLECVQDMDHENMFWYRQDPGLGLRLIYFSYDVKMKEKGDIPEGYSVSREKKERFSLILESASTNQTSMYLCASSLPGQGANGELFFGEGSRLTVL.

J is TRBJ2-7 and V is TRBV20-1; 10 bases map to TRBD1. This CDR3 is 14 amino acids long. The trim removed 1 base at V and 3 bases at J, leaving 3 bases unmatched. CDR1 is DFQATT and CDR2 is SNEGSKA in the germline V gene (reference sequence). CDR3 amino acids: CSARGDRGRYEQYF. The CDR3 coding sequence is TGCAGTGCTAGAGGGGACAGGGGACGCTACGAGCAGTACTTC.

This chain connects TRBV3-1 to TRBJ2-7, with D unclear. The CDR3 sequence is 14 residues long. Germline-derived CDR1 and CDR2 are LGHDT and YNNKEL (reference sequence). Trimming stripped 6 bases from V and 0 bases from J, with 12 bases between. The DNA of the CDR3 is TGTGCCAGCAGAGCAAGACGGAGCTCCTACGAGCAGTACTTC. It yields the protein CASRARRSSYEQYF.

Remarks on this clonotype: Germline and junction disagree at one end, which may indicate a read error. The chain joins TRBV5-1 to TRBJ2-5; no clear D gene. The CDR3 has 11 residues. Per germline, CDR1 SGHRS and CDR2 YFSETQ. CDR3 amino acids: CASSSPETQNF. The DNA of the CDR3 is TGCGCCAGCAGCTCCCCGGAGACCCAGAACTTC.

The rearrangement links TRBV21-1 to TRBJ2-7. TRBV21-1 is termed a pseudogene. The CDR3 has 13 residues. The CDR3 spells CASGSRAAYEQYF. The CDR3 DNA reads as TGTGCCAGCGGCTCTAGGGCGGCCTACGAGCAGTACTTC.

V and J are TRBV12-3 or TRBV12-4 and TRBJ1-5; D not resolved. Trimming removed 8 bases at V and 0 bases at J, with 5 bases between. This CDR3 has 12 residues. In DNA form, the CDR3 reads TGTGCCAGCCAGTTTAGCAATCAGCCCCAGCATTTT. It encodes CASQFSNQPQHF.

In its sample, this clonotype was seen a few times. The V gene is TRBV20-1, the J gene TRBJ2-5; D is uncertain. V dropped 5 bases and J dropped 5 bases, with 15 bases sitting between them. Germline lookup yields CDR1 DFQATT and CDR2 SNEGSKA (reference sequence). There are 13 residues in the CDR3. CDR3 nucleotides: TGCAGTGCTCCGAAGGTCGGTGGGGAGACCCAGTACTTC. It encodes CSAPKVGGETQYF.

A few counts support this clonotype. CDR3 residues: CASTRRMDEKLFF. Written as DNA, the CDR3 is TGTGCCAGCACCCGACGGATGGATGAAAAACTGTTTTTT. The V call is TRBV12-3 or TRBV12-4, the J call TRBJ1-4; D gene uncertain. The CDR3 runs to 13 residues. V was shortened by 7 bases and J by 6 bases, with 12 bases between the two germline ends.

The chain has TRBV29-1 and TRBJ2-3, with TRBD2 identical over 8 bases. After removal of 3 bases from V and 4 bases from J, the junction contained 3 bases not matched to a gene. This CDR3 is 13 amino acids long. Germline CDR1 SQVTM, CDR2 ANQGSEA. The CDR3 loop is CSVDGGGADTQYF. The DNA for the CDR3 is TGCAGCGTTGACGGGGGGGGCGCAGATACGCAGTATTTT.

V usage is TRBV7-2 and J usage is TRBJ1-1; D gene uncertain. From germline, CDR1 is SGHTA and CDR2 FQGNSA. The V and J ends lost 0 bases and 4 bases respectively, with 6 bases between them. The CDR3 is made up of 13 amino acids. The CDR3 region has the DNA TGTGCCAGCAGCTTAGCGGGAATCACTGAAGCTTTCTTT. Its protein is CASSLAGITEAFF.

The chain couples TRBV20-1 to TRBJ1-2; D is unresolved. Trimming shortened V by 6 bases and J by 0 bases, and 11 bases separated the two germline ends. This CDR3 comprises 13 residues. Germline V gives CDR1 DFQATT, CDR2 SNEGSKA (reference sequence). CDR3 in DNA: TGCAGTGCCTGGCTCCTAGCTAACTATGGCTACACCTTC. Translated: CSAWLLANYGYTF.

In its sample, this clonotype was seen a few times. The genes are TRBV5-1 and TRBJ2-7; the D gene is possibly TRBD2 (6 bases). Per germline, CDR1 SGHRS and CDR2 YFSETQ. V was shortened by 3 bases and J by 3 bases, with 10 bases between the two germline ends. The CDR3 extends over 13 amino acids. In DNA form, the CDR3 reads TGCGCCAGCAGCTCCGCCGGGGGCTACGAGCAGTACTTC. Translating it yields CASSSAGGYEQYF.

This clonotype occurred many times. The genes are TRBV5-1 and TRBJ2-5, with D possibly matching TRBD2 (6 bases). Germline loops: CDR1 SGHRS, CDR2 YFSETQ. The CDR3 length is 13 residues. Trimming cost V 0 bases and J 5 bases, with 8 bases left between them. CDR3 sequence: CASSLVEGETQYF. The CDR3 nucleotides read TGCGCCAGCAGCTTGGTGGAGGGGGAGACCCAGTACTTC.

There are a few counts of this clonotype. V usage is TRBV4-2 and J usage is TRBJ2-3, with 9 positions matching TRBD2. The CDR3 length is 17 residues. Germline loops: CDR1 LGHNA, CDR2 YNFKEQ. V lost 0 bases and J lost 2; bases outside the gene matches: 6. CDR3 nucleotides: TGTGCCAGCAGCCAAGATGATACTAGCGGGCCCACAGATACGCAGTATTTT. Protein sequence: CASSQDDTSGPTDTQYF.

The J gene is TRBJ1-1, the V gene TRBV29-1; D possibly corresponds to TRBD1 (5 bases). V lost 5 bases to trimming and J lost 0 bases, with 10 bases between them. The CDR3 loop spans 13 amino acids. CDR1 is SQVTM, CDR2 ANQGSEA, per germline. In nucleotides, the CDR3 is TGCAGCGTTAGGGCAGGGTTGAACACTGAAGCTTTCTTT. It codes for CSVRAGLNTEAFF.

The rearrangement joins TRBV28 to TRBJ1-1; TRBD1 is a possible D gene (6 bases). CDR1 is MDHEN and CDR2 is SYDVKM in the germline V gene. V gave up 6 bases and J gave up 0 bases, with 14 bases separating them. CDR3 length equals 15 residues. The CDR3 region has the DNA TGTGCCAGCAGATCTCCAGGGGTGATGAACACTGAAGCTTTCTTT. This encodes CASRSPGVMNTEAFF.

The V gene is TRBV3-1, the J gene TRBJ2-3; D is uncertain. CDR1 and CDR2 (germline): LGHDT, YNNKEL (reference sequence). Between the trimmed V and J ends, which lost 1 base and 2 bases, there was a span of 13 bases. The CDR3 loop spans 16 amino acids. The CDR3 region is CASSQVWPRTTDTQYF. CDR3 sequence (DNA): TGTGCCAGCAGCCAAGTATGGCCTAGAACCACAGATACGCAGTATTTT.

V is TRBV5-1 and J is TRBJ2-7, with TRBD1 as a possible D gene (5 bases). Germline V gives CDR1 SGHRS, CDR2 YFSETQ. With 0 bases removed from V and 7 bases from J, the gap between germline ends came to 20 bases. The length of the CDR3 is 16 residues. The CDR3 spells CASSLVSRAGYNEQYF. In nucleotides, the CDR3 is TGCGCCAGCAGCTTGGTATCCAGGGCTGGCTACAATGAGCAGTACTTC. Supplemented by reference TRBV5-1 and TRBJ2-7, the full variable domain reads KAGVTQTPRYLIKTRGQQVTLSCSPISGHRSVSWYQQTPGQGLQFLFEYFSETQRNKGNFPGRFSGRQFSNSRSEMNVSTLELGDSALYLCASSLVSRAGYNEQYFGPGTRLTVT.

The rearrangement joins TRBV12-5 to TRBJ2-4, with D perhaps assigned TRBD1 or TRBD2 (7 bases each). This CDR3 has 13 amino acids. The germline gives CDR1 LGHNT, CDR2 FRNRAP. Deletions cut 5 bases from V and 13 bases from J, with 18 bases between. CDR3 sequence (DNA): TGTGCTAGTGGTCCTGGGACAGCGGGGATCCAGTACTTC. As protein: CASGPGTAGIQYF.

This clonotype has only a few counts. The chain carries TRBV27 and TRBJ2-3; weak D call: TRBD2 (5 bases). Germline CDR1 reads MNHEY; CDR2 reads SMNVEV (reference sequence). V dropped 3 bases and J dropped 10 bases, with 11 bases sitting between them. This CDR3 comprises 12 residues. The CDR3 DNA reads TGTGCCAGCAGTTTGAGGGCCGGTGCGCAGTATTTT. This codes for CASSLRAGAQYF.

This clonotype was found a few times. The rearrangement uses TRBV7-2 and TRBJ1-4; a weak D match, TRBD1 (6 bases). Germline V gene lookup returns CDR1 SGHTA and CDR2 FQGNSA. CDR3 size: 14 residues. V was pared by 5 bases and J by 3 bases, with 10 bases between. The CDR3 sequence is CASSPQGSNEKLFF. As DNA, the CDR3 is TGTGCCAGCAGCCCTCAGGGGTCTAATGAAAAACTGTTTTTT.